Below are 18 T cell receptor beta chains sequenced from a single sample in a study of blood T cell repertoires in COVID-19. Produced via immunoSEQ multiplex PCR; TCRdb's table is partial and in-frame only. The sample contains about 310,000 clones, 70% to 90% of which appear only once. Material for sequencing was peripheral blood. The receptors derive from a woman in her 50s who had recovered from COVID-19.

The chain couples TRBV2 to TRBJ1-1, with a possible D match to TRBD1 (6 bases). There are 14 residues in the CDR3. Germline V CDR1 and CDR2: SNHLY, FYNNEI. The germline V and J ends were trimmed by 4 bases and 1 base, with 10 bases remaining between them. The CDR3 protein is CASSVRQANTEAFF. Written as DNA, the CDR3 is TGTGCCAGCAGTGTAAGACAGGCGAACACTGAAGCTTTCTTT.

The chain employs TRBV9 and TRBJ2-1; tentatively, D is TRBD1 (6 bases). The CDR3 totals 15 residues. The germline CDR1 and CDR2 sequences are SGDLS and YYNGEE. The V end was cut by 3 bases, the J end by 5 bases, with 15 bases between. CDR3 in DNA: TGTGCCAGCAGCGCCGAATCCAGGGGAGACAATGAGCAGTTCTTC. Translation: CASSAESRGDNEQFF.

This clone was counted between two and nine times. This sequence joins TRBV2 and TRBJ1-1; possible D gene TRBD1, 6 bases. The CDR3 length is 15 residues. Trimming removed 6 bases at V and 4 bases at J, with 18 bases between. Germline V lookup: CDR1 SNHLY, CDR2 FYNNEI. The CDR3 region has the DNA TGTGCCAGCAGCTACCAGGGGCTACAGAGCACTGAAGCTTTCTTT. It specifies CASSYQGLQSTEAFF.

CDR3 sequence (DNA): TGTGCCAGCAGCTTAGCCGGCAGGGGGGAGACCCAGTACTTC. Encoded protein: CASSLAGRGETQYF. V and J are TRBV7-2 and TRBJ2-5; the match to TRBD1 covers 7 bases. This CDR3 has 14 amino acids. The germline V gene encodes CDR1 SGHTA and CDR2 FQGNSA. With 0 bases clipped from V and 5 bases from J, the junction kept 3 bases outside the gene matches.

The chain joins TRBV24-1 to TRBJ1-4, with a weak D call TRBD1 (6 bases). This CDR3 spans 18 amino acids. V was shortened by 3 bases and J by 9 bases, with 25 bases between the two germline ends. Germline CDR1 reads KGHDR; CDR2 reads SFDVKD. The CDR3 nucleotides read TGTGCCACCAGTGATAAAAAGGCAGGTGAGGGGAGGGGGAAAAAACTGTTTTTT. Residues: CATSDKKAGEGRGKKLFF.

CDR3 DNA sequence: TGTGCCTGGAGTGGACTAGCCCCCTACGAGCAGTACTTC. Translation: CAWSGLAPYEQYF. The chain carries TRBV30 and TRBJ2-7, with 7 bases that match TRBD2. This CDR3 has 13 residues. V was pared by 1 base and J by 2 bases, with 2 bases of the junction left unmatched. CDR1 and CDR2 from the germline V gene are GTSNPN and SVGIG (reference sequence).

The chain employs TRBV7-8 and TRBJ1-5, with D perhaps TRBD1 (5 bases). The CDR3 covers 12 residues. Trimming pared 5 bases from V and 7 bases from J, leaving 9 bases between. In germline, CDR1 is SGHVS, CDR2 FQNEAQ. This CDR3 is CASSGQGQPQHF. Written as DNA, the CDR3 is TGTGCCAGCAGCGGACAAGGGCAGCCCCAGCATTTT.

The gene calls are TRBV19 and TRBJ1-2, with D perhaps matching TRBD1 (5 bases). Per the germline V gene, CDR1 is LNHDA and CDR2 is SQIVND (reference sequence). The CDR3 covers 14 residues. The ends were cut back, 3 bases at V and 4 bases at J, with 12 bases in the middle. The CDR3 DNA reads TGTGCCAGTAGTATTGGGGCAAGCACCTATGGCTACACCTTC. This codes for CASSIGASTYGYTF.

CDR3 sequence (DNA): TGTGCCAGCAGTTACGGGAGATGGGAGACCCAGTACTTC. It codes for CASSYGRWETQYF. The chain joins TRBV28 to TRBJ2-5; tentative D call: TRBD2 (6 bases). The germline gives CDR1 MDHEN, CDR2 SYDVKM. The CDR3 runs to 13 residues. Trimming removed 4 bases from V and 5 bases from J, with 11 bases in between.

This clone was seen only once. The CDR3 loop reads CASSIRQGVNYGYTF. The CDR3 DNA follows: TGTGCCAGTAGTATCCGACAGGGGGTAAACTATGGCTACACCTTC. The V gene is TRBV19, the J gene TRBJ1-2; 9 positions agree with TRBD1. The germline gives CDR1 LNHDA, CDR2 SQIVND (reference sequence). The CDR3 spans 15 residues. V shed 3 bases, J shed 2 bases, and the junction held 4 bases outside the gene matches.

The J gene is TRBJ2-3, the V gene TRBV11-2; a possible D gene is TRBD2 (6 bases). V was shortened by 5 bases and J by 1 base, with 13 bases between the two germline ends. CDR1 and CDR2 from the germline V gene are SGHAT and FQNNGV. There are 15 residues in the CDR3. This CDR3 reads CASSPSGGGTDTQYF. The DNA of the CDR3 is TGTGCCAGCAGCCCATCTGGCGGGGGCACAGATACGCAGTATTTT.

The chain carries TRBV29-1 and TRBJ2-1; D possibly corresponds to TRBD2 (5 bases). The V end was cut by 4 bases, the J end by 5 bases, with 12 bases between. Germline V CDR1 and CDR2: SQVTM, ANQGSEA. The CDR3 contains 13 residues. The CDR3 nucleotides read TGCAGCGTTGTGAGTAGCGAACACAATGAGCAGTTCTTC. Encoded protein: CSVVSSEHNEQFF.

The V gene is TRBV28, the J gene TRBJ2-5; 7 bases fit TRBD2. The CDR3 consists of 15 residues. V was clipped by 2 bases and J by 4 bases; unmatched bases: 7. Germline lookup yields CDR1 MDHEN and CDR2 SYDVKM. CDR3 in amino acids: CASSLGGGGRETQYF. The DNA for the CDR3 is TGTGCCAGCAGTTTAGGGGGGGGAGGGCGAGAGACCCAGTACTTC.

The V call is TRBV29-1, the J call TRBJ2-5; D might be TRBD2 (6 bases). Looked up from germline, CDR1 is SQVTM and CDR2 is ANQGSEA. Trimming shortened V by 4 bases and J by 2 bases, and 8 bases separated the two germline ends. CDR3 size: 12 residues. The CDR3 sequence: CSVGRGQETQYF. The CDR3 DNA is TGCAGCGTTGGGCGGGGACAAGAGACCCAGTACTTC.

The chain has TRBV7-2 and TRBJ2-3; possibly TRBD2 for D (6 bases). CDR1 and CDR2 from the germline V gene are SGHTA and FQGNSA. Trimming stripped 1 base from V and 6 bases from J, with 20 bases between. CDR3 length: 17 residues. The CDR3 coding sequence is TGTGCCAGCAGCTTAGTTGAGGCGGTCGCGGGGTCCGATACGCAGTATTTT. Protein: CASSLVEAVAGSDTQYF. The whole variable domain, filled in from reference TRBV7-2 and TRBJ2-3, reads GAGVSQSPSNKVTEKGKDVELRCDPISGHTALYWYRQSLGQGLEFLIYFQGNSAPDKSGLPSDRFSAERTGGSVSTLTIQRTQQEDSAVYLCASSLVEAVAGSDTQYFGPGTRLTVL.

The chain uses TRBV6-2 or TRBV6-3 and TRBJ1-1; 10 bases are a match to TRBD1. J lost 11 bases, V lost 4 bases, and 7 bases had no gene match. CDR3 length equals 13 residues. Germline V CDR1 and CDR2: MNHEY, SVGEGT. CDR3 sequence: CASSFSTGGSAFF. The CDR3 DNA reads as TGTGCCAGCAGTTTCTCGACAGGGGGCTCGGCTTTCTTT.

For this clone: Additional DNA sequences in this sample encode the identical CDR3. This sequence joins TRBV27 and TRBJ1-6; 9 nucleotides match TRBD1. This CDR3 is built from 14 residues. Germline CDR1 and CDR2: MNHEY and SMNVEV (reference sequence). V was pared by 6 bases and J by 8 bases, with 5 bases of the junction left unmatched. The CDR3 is CASSFRDRDSPLHF. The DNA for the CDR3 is TGTGCCAGCAGCTTCCGGGACAGGGATTCACCCCTCCACTTT.

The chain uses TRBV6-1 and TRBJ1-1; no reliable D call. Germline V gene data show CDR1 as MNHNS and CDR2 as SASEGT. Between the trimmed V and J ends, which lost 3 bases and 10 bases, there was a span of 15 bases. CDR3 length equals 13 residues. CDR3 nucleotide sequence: TGTGCCAGCAGTGAGTCGGCAAATCGGGGAGCTTTCTTT. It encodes CASSESANRGAFF.